Listed below are T cell receptor beta chains from one sample, sequenced in a study of blood T cell repertoires in COVID-19. TCRdb keeps only in-frame clones here, not all; method: immunoSEQ multiplex PCR. The sample lists some 190,000 clones; more than 80% were seen once. The material sequenced was peripheral blood. The source of these receptors is a woman aged 55-69 years with acute or convalescent COVID-19. Both conserved end residues are part of each CDR3. Fields, in order: D gene, J gene, clone size, V gene, CDR3 DNA, CDR3 protein. The D gene is left open where the match is weak. Clone size is not always given. Where it is, it says once, few, many or a class for expanded clones.

D gene: .; J gene: TRBJ1-3; clone size: .; V gene: TRBV18; CDR3 DNA: TGTGCCAGCTCACCCCCCGGGACTGCACTCCTCTCTGGAAACACCATATATTTT; CDR3 protein: CASSPPGTALLSGNTIYF
D gene: TRBD1; J gene: TRBJ2-3; clone size: .; V gene: TRBV4-2; CDR3 DNA: TGTGCCAGCAGCCCCAGCCCCACGGGACAGGGGGCAAAAGATACGCAGTATTTT; CDR3 protein: CASSPSPTGQGAKDTQYF
D gene: .; J gene: TRBJ1-2; clone size: .; V gene: TRBV12-3/TRBV12-4; CDR3 DNA: TGTGCCAGCAGTTTGGGAGGGGAAGGCTACACCTTC; CDR3 protein: CASSLGGEGYTF
D gene: TRBD1; J gene: TRBJ1-4; clone size: .; V gene: TRBV18; CDR3 DNA: TGTGCCAGCTCGCCAGGGGGCTCTAATGAAAAACTGTTTTTT; CDR3 protein: CASSPGGSNEKLFF
D gene: .; J gene: TRBJ2-3; clone size: once; V gene: TRBV2; CDR3 DNA: TGTGCCAGCAGGACGGAGGGAACGCAGTATTTT; CDR3 protein: CASRTEGTQYF
D gene: TRBD1; J gene: TRBJ1-2; clone size: .; V gene: TRBV6-5; CDR3 DNA: TGTGCCAGCAGTTACTCAGGACAGGGAGGTGGCTACACCTTC; CDR3 protein: CASSYSGQGGGYTF
D gene: TRBD1; J gene: TRBJ1-1; clone size: .; V gene: TRBV28; CDR3 DNA: TGTGCCACAGGGGGCGGATCTTTCTTT; CDR3 protein: CATGGGSFF
D gene: .; J gene: TRBJ1-6; clone size: .; V gene: TRBV10-3; CDR3 DNA: TGTGCCATCACCAGGGACTTCGATAATTCACCCCTCCACTTT; CDR3 protein: CAITRDFDNSPLHF
D gene: .; J gene: TRBJ1-6; clone size: .; V gene: TRBV5-5; CDR3 DNA: TGTGCCAGCAGCCTATCATACCGGGGACTAAATTCACCCCTCCACTTT; CDR3 protein: CASSLSYRGLNSPLHF
D gene: TRBD2; J gene: TRBJ2-3; clone size: .; V gene: TRBV7-9; CDR3 DNA: TGTGCCAGCAGCTTAGGGGGTAGCGGGGGAGATACGCAGTATTTT; CDR3 protein: CASSLGGSGGDTQYF
D gene: .; J gene: TRBJ1-3; clone size: .; V gene: TRBV29-1; CDR3 DNA: TGCAGCGTTGTGGTAGGGGTAGACACCATATATTTT; CDR3 protein: CSVVVGVDTIYF
D gene: .; J gene: TRBJ1-5; clone size: .; V gene: TRBV21-1; CDR3 DNA: TGTGCCAGCCACGAAGAGGGCAGGAAAGATCAGCCCCAGCATTTT; CDR3 protein: CASHEEGRKDQPQHF
D gene: .; J gene: TRBJ1-2; clone size: few; V gene: TRBV19; CDR3 DNA: TGTGCCAGTAGTATAGACCGTCGAGGCTCTAGTGGCTATGGCTACACCTTC; CDR3 protein: CASSIDRRGSSGYGYTF
D gene: TRBD2; J gene: TRBJ2-1; clone size: .; V gene: TRBV19; CDR3 DNA: TGTGCCAGTAGTACCCCCGGGACTAGACTCTACAATGAGCAGTTCTTC; CDR3 protein: CASSTPGTRLYNEQFF
D gene: TRBD2; J gene: TRBJ2-1; clone size: .; V gene: TRBV7-9; CDR3 DNA: TGTGCCAGCAGCTTAGTGATAGCGGGGTATTACAATGAGCAGTTCTTC; CDR3 protein: CASSLVIAGYYNEQFF
D gene: .; J gene: TRBJ1-6; clone size: .; V gene: TRBV18; CDR3 DNA: TGTGCCAGCTCACCATTCGGCGGGAGCTCCTATAATTCACCCCTCCACTTT; CDR3 protein: CASSPFGGSSYNSPLHF
D gene: .; J gene: TRBJ1-5; clone size: .; V gene: TRBV9; CDR3 DNA: TGTGCCAGCAGCTCTACAGGGCTAAGCAATCAGCCCCAGCATTTT; CDR3 protein: CASSSTGLSNQPQHF
D gene: .; J gene: TRBJ2-7; clone size: .; V gene: TRBV19; CDR3 DNA: TGTGCCAGTACTCCGTCCCAGGGACACATCTCCTACGAGCAGTACTTC; CDR3 protein: CASTPSQGHISYEQYF
D gene: .; J gene: TRBJ2-1; clone size: .; V gene: TRBV18; CDR3 DNA: TGTGCCAGCTCACCCAGTGGCGGGAATAACTACAATGAGCAGTTCTTC; CDR3 protein: CASSPSGGNNYNEQFF
D gene: .; J gene: TRBJ2-2; clone size: .; V gene: TRBV25-1; CDR3 DNA: TGTGCCAGTCGCCCCCCCAGGGATTACACCGGGGAGCTGTTTTTT; CDR3 protein: CASRPPRDYTGELFF
D gene: .; J gene: TRBJ1-3; clone size: .; V gene: TRBV13; CDR3 DNA: TGTGCCAGCAGCTGGGGGCAGGGGTGGGGAAACACCATATATTTT; CDR3 protein: CASSWGQGWGNTIYF
D gene: .; J gene: TRBJ1-1; clone size: .; V gene: TRBV7-2; CDR3 DNA: TGTGCCAGCAGCTTTGGGCCAGGGGCCACTGAAGCTTTCTTT; CDR3 protein: CASSFGPGATEAFF
D gene: TRBD1; J gene: TRBJ1-2; clone size: .; V gene: TRBV7-3; CDR3 DNA: TGTGCCAGCAGCTTCACAGGGGCCTCTTCTAACTATGGCTACACCTTC; CDR3 protein: CASSFTGASSNYGYTF
D gene: .; J gene: TRBJ2-2; clone size: .; V gene: TRBV6-1; CDR3 DNA: TGTGCCAGCAGTGGAGCCCAGGGTACCGGGGAGCTGTTTTTT; CDR3 protein: CASSGAQGTGELFF
D gene: TRBD1; J gene: TRBJ1-1; clone size: .; V gene: TRBV3-1/TRBV3-2; CDR3 DNA: TGTGCCAGCAGCCGGACAGGATATGAAGCTTTCTTT; CDR3 protein: CASSRTGYEAFF
D gene: .; J gene: TRBJ1-6; clone size: .; V gene: TRBV27; CDR3 DNA: TGTGCCAGCAGTCTAGGGCAGGGGTTCGATTCACCCCTCCACTTT; CDR3 protein: CASSLGQGFDSPLHF
D gene: TRBD1; J gene: TRBJ1-1; clone size: .; V gene: TRBV28; CDR3 DNA: TGTGCCAGCAGGGGACAGGGGAGGAACACTGAAGCTTTCTTT; CDR3 protein: CASRGQGRNTEAFF
D gene: TRBD1; J gene: TRBJ2-2; clone size: .; V gene: TRBV29-1; CDR3 DNA: TGCAGCGCTAAACAAGGGACAGGGATCCCCGGGGAGCTGTTTTTT; CDR3 protein: CSAKQGTGIPGELFF